Sequencing of this T cell receptor (beta chain) was carried out in a study of cytomegalovirus exposure and HLA in healthy donors. Broader study findings: Earlier analysis looked at TCR beta V segments, and most were productive about 87% or about 30% of the time. An observed cluster of highly shared sequence variants was recorded as a likely sequencing artifact. As a later analysis showed, a missense DCLRE1C variant was linked to trimming of TCR beta V- and J-genes.

Worth noting for this clone: What it binds is not known.

In the PCR, 60 Vbeta and 13 Jbeta primers were used. Repertoires were generated with immunoSEQ multiplex PCR, while TCRdb's copy carries only in-frame clones and drops some. Here the sample spans about 95,000 clones, about three quarters being singletons. CDR1 and CDR2 (germline): SGHRS, YFSETQ. This CDR3 is built from 14 residues. Losses at the gene ends were 6 bases for V and 6 bases for J; bases not matched to a gene: 9. The source material was PBMCs. This TCR derives from a man younger than 45 in good health and CMV-seropositive. The V gene is TRBV5-1, the J gene TRBJ2-3, with 8 nucleotides matching TRBD1. The CDR3 here is CASTGAGGVDTQYF. The CDR3 DNA reads as TGCGCCAGCACGGGGGCAGGGGGCGTCGATACGCAGTATTTT.